Shown below are 30 T cell receptor beta chains from a single sample sequenced in a study of T cells in Graves' hyperthyroidism and ophthalmopathy (dated by TCRdb to about 2019). Receptor libraries were prepared by multiplex PCR. The sequencer listed for this sample is Illumina HiSeq 2000. TCR beta CDR3 regions were amplified from RNA transcripts. The TCR CDR3 was subjected to a first round of RT-PCR using the HTBI primer set and the Qiagen OneStep RT-PCR kit. The public reads were quality trimmed at Q25 with fastp and then assembled into clones with MiXCR by TCRdb, keeping productive beta chains. Entries are consolidated by CDR3 protein sequence, retaining the most common genes and DNA. Recorded for this sample are about 640,000 distinct CDR3 sequences; about a fifth of them occurred a single time. Under 35% of the sample is in the top ten clones. Sequencing input: blood. The receptor source for this set is a man aged 30-40 years with Graves' ophthalmopathy.

In this sample, this clonotype turned up a few times. The chain combines TRBV3-1 with TRBJ1-6; possible D gene TRBD1, 5 bases. The CDR3 has 15 residues. The V end lost 3 bases, the J end lost 10 bases, and 16 bases lay between the germline ends. Germline CDR1 LGHDT, CDR2 YNNKEL (reference sequence). Here the CDR3 reads CASSQGGPTGSPLHF. The CDR3 nucleotides are TGTGCCAGCAGCCAGGGGGGACCAACAGGATCACCCCTCCACTTT.

The chain has TRBV18 and TRBJ2-1, with 7 positions matching TRBD2. This CDR3 is 17 amino acids long. The trim removed 0 bases at V and 5 bases at J, leaving 10 bases unmatched. Germline V gene sequence: CDR1 KGHSH, CDR2 LQKENI. CDR3 DNA: TGTGCCAGCTCACCACCGGTCTCCCTAGCGGACAACAATGAGCAGTTCTTC. This translates into CASSPPVSLADNNEQFF.

In this sample, this clonotype turned up many times. This chain uses TRBV2 with TRBJ1-1; D gene ambiguous. Trimming stripped 4 bases from V and 7 bases from J, with 7 bases between. This CDR3 has 11 residues. The germline V gene has CDR1 SNHLY and CDR2 FYNNEI. This chain's CDR3 is CASSVRFEAFF. CDR3 nucleotide sequence: TGTGCCAGCAGTGTAAGGTTTGAAGCTTTCTTT.

The rearrangement joins TRBV27 to TRBJ2-1, with D possibly being TRBD1 or TRBD2 (5 bases each). This CDR3 is 13 amino acids long. The germline gives CDR1 MNHEY, CDR2 SMNVEV (reference sequence). V was pared by 10 bases and J by 12 bases, with 22 bases between. For the CDR3, the DNA is TGTGCCACCCACTTAGCCGGGACCAGTGGGCAGTTCTTC. Its protein product is CATHLAGTSGQFF.

This chain connects TRBV5-5 to TRBJ2-1, with unresolved D. V gave up 0 bases and J gave up 5 bases, with 15 bases separating them. CDR1 SGHKS and CDR2 YYEKEE come from the germline V gene (reference sequence). The CDR3 spans 16 residues. The CDR3 nucleotides read TGTGCCAGCAGCTTGGCTGCGACGACGCGAGACAATGAGCAGTTCTTC. Its translation: CASSLAATTRDNEQFF.

As regards this clonotype: A much more abundant neighbour one base away suggests this may be a read error. The chain uses TRBV6-2 or TRBV6-3 and TRBJ1-2; D unclear. The CDR3 runs to 14 residues. Germline CDR1 MNHEY, CDR2 SVGEGT. The CDR3 coding sequence is TGTGCCAGCAGCCCTGAGGGCGGTGGCTATGGCCACACCTTC. Protein: CASSPEGGGYGHTF.

The chain recombines TRBV2 with TRBJ1-5; D gene ambiguous. The CDR3 runs to 13 residues. CDR1 is SNHLY and CDR2 is FYNNEI in the germline V gene. V lost 3 bases to trimming and J lost 4 bases, with 7 bases between them. CDR3 sequence reads: CASSDDGNQPQHF. For the CDR3, the DNA is TGTGCCAGCAGTGACGACGGGAATCAGCCCCAGCATTTT. Based on the CDR3 plus reference TRBV2 and TRBJ1-5, the full variable domain is EPEVTQTPSHQVTQMGQEVILRCVPISNHLYFYWYRQILGQKVEFLVSFYNNEISEKSEIFDDQFSVERPDGSNFTLKIRSTKLEDSAMYFCASSDDGNQPQHFGDGTRLSIL.

This clonotype occurred a few times. This chain joins TRBV3-1 and TRBJ1-4; D gene unclear. This CDR3 has 13 amino acids. With 0 bases removed from V and 6 bases from J, the gap between germline ends came to 5 bases. Germline assignment: CDR1 LGHDT and CDR2 YNNKEL (reference sequence). The CDR3 sequence is CASSQDAHEKLFF. DNA of the CDR3: TGTGCCAGCAGCCAAGACGCTCATGAAAAACTGTTTTTT.

This clonotype appeared many times. The V and J genes are TRBV7-9 and TRBJ2-7; D remains unclear. The CDR3 runs 12 residues. Trimming stripped 7 bases from V and 5 bases from J, with 12 bases between. Per the germline V gene, CDR1 is SEHNR and CDR2 is FQNEAQ (reference sequence). The CDR3, as DNA: TGTGCCAGCACCACCGCCCGTGACGAGCAGTACTTC. Residues: CASTTARDEQYF.

The chain uses TRBV20-1 and TRBJ2-7; D is ambiguous. Germline V lookup: CDR1 DFQATT, CDR2 SNEGSKA (reference sequence). The CDR3 runs 13 residues. Trimming left V 0 bases short and J 2 bases short, with 8 bases between. In nucleotides, the CDR3 is TGCAGTGCTAGAGATATGGCCCCCTACGAGCAGTACTTC. Protein: CSARDMAPYEQYF.

In its sample, this clonotype was seen a few times. This rearrangement joins TRBV19 to TRBJ2-1, with D tentatively TRBD2 (6 bases). The CDR3 spans 14 residues. V lost 5 bases and J 4 bases, leaving 12 bases between the germline ends. Germline V CDR1 and CDR2: LNHDA, SQIVND (reference sequence). The CDR3 coding sequence is TGTGCCAGTAGTTGGCCGGGAGAATACAATGAGCAGTTCTTC. It specifies CASSWPGEYNEQFF.

This clonotype was found a few times. V usage is TRBV27 and J usage is TRBJ2-7, with 8 bases lining up with TRBD1. The germline V gene encodes CDR1 MNHEY and CDR2 SMNVEV (reference sequence). V lost 4 bases, J lost 4 bases, and 12 bases stayed unmatched. The CDR3 has 16 residues. This CDR3 is CASSSAGQGTLYEQYF. The CDR3 nucleotides read TGTGCCAGCAGTTCAGCCGGACAGGGAACATTATACGAGCAGTACTTC.

This clonotype has more than one count but fewer than ten. The gene calls are TRBV28 and TRBJ2-2, with D maybe TRBD2 (5 bases). The germline V and J ends were trimmed by 11 bases and 4 bases, with 17 bases remaining between them. This CDR3 region has 14 residues. Germline-derived CDR1 and CDR2 are MDHEN and SYDVKM. The CDR3 is CASRRGGSTGELFF. DNA for the CDR3: TGTGCCTCCCGACGTGGAGGTAGCACCGGGGAGCTGTTTTTT.

Only one count was recorded for this clonotype. This CDR3 is CASSQDGSGIVYEQYF. The CDR3 DNA follows: TGTGCCAGCAGCCAAGATGGTAGCGGGATAGTGTACGAGCAGTACTTC. This chain joins TRBV3-1 and TRBJ2-7, with 8 positions matching TRBD2. The germline V gene has CDR1 LGHDT and CDR2 YNNKEL (reference sequence). V shed 0 bases and J 4 bases; nucleotides not matched to a gene: 8. The CDR3 sequence is 16 residues long.

As concerns this clonotype: With a much larger clone just one base away, this may be a read error. J is TRBJ2-5 and V is TRBV18; TRBD2 might be the D (5 bases). The CDR3 contains 15 residues. Germline loops: CDR1 KGHSH, CDR2 LQKENI. For the CDR3, the DNA is TGTGCCAGCCCACCACTCAGCGGATCACAAGAGACCCAGTACTTC. It is translated as CASPPLSGSQETQYF.

This clonotype was detected a few times. This CDR3 reads CASSPQQGADEQYF. The CDR3 DNA reads as TGTGCCAGCTCACCACAACAGGGGGCCGACGAGCAGTACTTC. The chain links TRBV18 to TRBJ2-7; TRBD1 matches 9 bases. J gave up 5 bases and V 1 base, and 3 bases lay outside the gene matches. The CDR3 covers 14 residues. Germline CDR1 and CDR2: KGHSH and LQKENI. The full variable domain, rest sourced from reference TRBV18 and TRBJ2-7, is NAGVMQNPRHLVRRRGQEARLRCSPMKGHSHVYWYRQLPEEGLKFMVYLQKENIIDESGMPKERFSAEFPKEGPSILRIQQVVRGDSAAYFCASSPQQGADEQYFGPGTRLTVT.

Concerning this clonotype: This may be a read error, as it is one base from a much larger clone. The conserved closing phenylalanine or tryptophan is absent in this CDR3, likely reflecting a read error. The chain uses TRBV20-1 and TRBJ2-7, with 10 bases fitting TRBD2. Germline assignment: CDR1 DFQATT and CDR2 SNEGSKA (reference sequence). The CDR3 is made up of 19 amino acids. The V and J ends lost 4 bases and 3 bases, in that order; junction bases with no gene match: 21. For the CDR3, the DNA is TGCAGTGCTACCTCCCCTCCACTTTCGGGACTAGCGTACATCTACGAGCAGTACCTC. Encoded protein: CSATSPPLSGLAYIYEQYL.

This clonotype was detected only a few times. The genes are TRBV4-1 and TRBJ1-6, with D maybe TRBD1 (5 bases). V lost 0 bases to trimming and J lost 5 bases, with 14 bases between them. Germline V gene data show CDR1 as MGHRA and CDR2 as YSYEKL. This CDR3 contains 17 residues. For the CDR3, the DNA is TGCGCCAGCAGCCAAGACTGGGTGGGGCGGAATAATTCACCCCTCCACTTT. Amino acids: CASSQDWVGRNNSPLHF.

The chain joins TRBV28 to TRBJ2-3; 13 bases match TRBD2. The CDR3 covers 19 residues. The V and J ends lost 6 bases and 2 bases, in that order; junction bases with no gene match: 14. Germline-derived CDR1 and CDR2 are MDHEN and SYDVKM. The CDR3 protein is CASSHKTSGRALDTDTQYF. Written as DNA, the CDR3 is TGTGCCAGCAGCCATAAAACTAGCGGGAGGGCCCTCGACACAGATACGCAGTATTTT.

This clonotype was counted many times. CDR3 amino acids: CASRRTAQNTEAFF. The CDR3 DNA follows: TGTGCCAGCCGTAGGACAGCCCAAAACACTGAAGCTTTCTTT. The V gene is TRBV2, the J gene TRBJ1-1; possible D gene TRBD1, 6 bases. Trimming removed 8 bases at V and 2 bases at J, with 15 bases between. CDR3 length equals 14 residues. In germline, CDR1 is SNHLY, CDR2 FYNNEI.

The V gene is TRBV6-1, the J gene TRBJ2-5; 7 bases agree with TRBD2. The germline gives CDR1 MNHNS, CDR2 SASEGT. V was clipped by 7 bases and J by 4 bases; unmatched bases: 0. CDR3 length: 11 amino acids. CDR3 sequence: CASTGGETQYF. CDR3 bases: TGTGCCAGCACGGGAGGAGAGACCCAGTACTTC.

J is TRBJ1-1 and V is TRBV20-1; D may be TRBD1 (5 bases). The V and J ends lost 2 bases and 8 bases respectively, with 21 bases between them. CDR1 DFQATT and CDR2 SNEGSKA come from the germline V gene (reference sequence). This CDR3 is built from 15 residues. CDR3 DNA sequence: TGCAGTGCTAGACCCCGACAGACGAAGATAACGGAAGCTTTCTTT. It encodes CSARPRQTKITEAFF.

This chain links TRBV7-2 with TRBJ1-6; 7 bases fit TRBD1. This CDR3 is 18 amino acids long. Germline assignment: CDR1 SGHTA and CDR2 FQGNSA. V gave up 5 bases and J gave up 7 bases; unmatched junction bases: 17. The CDR3 DNA is TGTGCCAGCAGCCCTATGGTGTCAGGGGGATTTCTAAATTCACCCCTCCACTTT. This codes for CASSPMVSGGFLNSPLHF.

The chain couples TRBV9 to TRBJ2-2; a weak D match, TRBD2 (5 bases). The CDR3 is 13 amino acids. The V end was cut by 2 bases, the J end by 7 bases, with 9 bases between. The germline CDR1 and CDR2 sequences are SGDLS and YYNGEE. This chain's CDR3 is CASSVLEVGELFF. The CDR3, as DNA: TGTGCCAGCAGCGTCCTGGAGGTCGGGGAGCTGTTTTTT.

The chain carries TRBV20-1 and TRBJ2-1, with D perhaps TRBD2 (6 bases). Germline V gene lookup returns CDR1 DFQATT and CDR2 SNEGSKA (reference sequence). This CDR3 comprises 12 residues. Trimming pared 5 bases from V and 7 bases from J, leaving 12 bases between. In nucleotides, the CDR3 is TGCAGTGCTCATGCGGGGCTAAATGAGCAGTTCTTC. It is translated as CSAHAGLNEQFF.

The V call is TRBV19, the J call TRBJ2-3; 8 positions agree with TRBD2. The germline CDR1 and CDR2 sequences are LNHDA and SQIVND (reference sequence). CDR3 length: 13 amino acids. V lost 8 bases to trimming and J lost 5 bases; unmatched junction nucleotides: 6. The CDR3 here is CASGGLVVDTQYF. In DNA, the CDR3 is TGTGCCAGTGGGGGACTAGTGGTAGATACGCAGTATTTT.

There are a few counts of this clonotype. The rearrangement uses TRBV4-1 and TRBJ2-1; TRBD2 matches 7 bases. CDR1 is MGHRA and CDR2 is YSYEKL in the germline V gene. The CDR3 has 20 residues. V shed 0 bases, J shed 0 bases, and the junction held 14 bases outside the gene matches. The CDR3 loop reads CASSQDVFERDRSSYNEQFF. The CDR3 DNA sequence: TGCGCCAGCAGCCAAGATGTCTTTGAGCGGGACCGAAGCTCCTACAATGAGCAGTTCTTC.

This clonotype was found a few times. The rearrangement links TRBV7-2 to TRBJ2-2; 12 bases match TRBD2. The CDR3 consists of 17 residues. With 1 base clipped from V and 1 base from J, the junction kept 1 base outside the gene matches. The germline V gene encodes CDR1 SGHTA and CDR2 FQGNSA. CDR3 sequence (DNA): TGTGCCAGCAGCTTAGGGACTAGCGGGGTGAACACCGGGGAGCTGTTTTTT. This gives the protein CASSLGTSGVNTGELFF.

The chain is built from TRBV4-1 and TRBJ2-7; D gene ambiguous. CDR1 and CDR2 from the germline V gene are MGHRA and YSYEKL. This CDR3 is built from 16 residues. V was trimmed by 0 bases and J by 6 bases, leaving 18 bases between them. As DNA, the CDR3 is TGCGCCAGCAGCCAAGATACGGGCGGCTTCTTGGCCGAGCAGTACTTC. It yields the protein CASSQDTGGFLAEQYF.

On this clonotype itself: A read error is possible here, since a much larger clone lies one base away. V is TRBV28 and J is TRBJ2-7; TRBD2 is a possible D gene (5 bases). CDR3 length: 12 residues. The germline gives CDR1 MDHEN, CDR2 SYDVKM. The CDR3 loop reads CACSGNTYGQYF. DNA of the CDR3: TGTGCCTGCAGCGGAAATACCTACGGGCAGTACTTC.